This entry features one T cell receptor (beta chain) sequence. The sample comes from a study of blood T cell repertoires in COVID-19. V was pared by 0 bases and J by 4 bases, with 15 bases between. Per the germline V gene, CDR1 is MNHNS and CDR2 is SASEGT. The CDR3 runs to 16 residues. Assay used: immunoSEQ multiplex PCR; TCRdb lists only in-frame clones, some missing. The data hold about 290,000 clones, with just under 90% observed a single time. This chain joins TRBV6-1 and TRBJ1-2; no definite D call. Material for sequencing was peripheral blood. This TCR came from a woman in her thirties with COVID-19, enrolled during active disease. The CDR3 coding sequence is TGTGCCAGCAGTGAAGCTGACTGGGTTGTTTTCTATGGCTACACCTTC. This gives the protein CASSEADWVVFYGYTF.